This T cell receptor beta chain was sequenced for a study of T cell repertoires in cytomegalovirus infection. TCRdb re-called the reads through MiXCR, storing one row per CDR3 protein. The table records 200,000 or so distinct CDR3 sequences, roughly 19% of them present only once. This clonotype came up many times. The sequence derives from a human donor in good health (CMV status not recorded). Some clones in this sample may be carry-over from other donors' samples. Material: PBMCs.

The CDR3 nucleotides read TGTGCCAGCAGCTTAGGGGGTAGCGGGAGTTCAGATACGCAGTATTTT. This sequence encodes CASSLGGSGSSDTQYF. The chain employs TRBV7-6 and TRBJ2-3, with TRBD2 matching 9 bases. The CDR3 consists of 16 residues. Germline V gives CDR1 SGHVS, CDR2 FNYEAQ. Germline trimming cut 1 base from V and 4 bases from J; bases unmatched to any gene: 6.